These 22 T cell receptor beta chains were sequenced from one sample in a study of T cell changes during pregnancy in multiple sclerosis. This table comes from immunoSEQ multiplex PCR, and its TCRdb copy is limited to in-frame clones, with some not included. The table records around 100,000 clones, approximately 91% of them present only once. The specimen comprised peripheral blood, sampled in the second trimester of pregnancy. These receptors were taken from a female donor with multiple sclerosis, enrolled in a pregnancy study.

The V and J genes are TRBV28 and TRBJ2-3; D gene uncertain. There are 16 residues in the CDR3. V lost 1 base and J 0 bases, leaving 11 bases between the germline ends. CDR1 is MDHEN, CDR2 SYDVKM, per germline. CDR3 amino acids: CASSLFEVPSTDTQYF. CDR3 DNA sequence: TGTGCCAGCAGTTTATTTGAGGTTCCTAGCACAGATACGCAGTATTTT.

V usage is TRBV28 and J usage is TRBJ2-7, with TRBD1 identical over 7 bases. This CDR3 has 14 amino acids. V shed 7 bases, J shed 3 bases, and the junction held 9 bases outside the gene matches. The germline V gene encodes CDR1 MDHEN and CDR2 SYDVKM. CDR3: CASTATGPHYEQYF. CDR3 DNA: TGTGCCAGCACCGCGACAGGGCCCCACTACGAGCAGTACTTC.

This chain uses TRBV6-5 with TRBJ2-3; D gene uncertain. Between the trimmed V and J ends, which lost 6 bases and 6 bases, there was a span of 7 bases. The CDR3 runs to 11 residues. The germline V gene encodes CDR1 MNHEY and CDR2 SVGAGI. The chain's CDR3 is CASRAADTQYF. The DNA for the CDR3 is TGTGCCAGCAGAGCCGCGGATACGCAGTATTTT.

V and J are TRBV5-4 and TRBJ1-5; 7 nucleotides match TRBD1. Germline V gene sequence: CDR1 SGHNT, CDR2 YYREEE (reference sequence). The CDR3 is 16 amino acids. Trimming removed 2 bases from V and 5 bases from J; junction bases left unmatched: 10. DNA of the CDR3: TGTGCCAGCAGCTTAGGTGGGCAGGGGGAAGATCAGCCCCAGCATTTT. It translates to CASSLGGQGEDQPQHF.

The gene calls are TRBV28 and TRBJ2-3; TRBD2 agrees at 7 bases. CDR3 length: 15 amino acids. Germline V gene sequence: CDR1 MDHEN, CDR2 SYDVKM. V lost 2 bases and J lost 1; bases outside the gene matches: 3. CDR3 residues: CASSLGGSGTDTQYF. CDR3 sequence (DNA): TGTGCCAGCAGTTTAGGCGGGAGTGGCACAGATACGCAGTATTTT.

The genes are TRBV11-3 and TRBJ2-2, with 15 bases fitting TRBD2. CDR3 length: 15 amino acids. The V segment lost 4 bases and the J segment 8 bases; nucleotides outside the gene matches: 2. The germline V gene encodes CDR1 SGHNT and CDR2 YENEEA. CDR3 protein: CASSSGLAGGGELFF. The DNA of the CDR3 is TGTGCCAGCAGCTCGGGACTAGCGGGAGGAGGGGAGCTGTTTTTT.

The CDR3 DNA reads as TGCGCCAGCAGCTTGGCCGCGGGGGTGGGAGAGACCCAGTACTTC. Translation gives CASSLAAGVGETQYF. The chain employs TRBV5-1 and TRBJ2-5, with 7 bases identical to TRBD2. In germline, CDR1 is SGHRS, CDR2 YFSETQ. Trimming at V came to 0 bases and at J to 4 bases, leaving 6 bases not matched to a gene. The CDR3 length is 15 residues. The variable domain in full, completed from reference TRBV5-1 and TRBJ2-5, reads KAGVTQTPRYLIKTRGQQVTLSCSPISGHRSVSWYQQTPGQGLQFLFEYFSETQRNKGNFPGRFSGRQFSNSRSEMNVSTLELGDSALYLCASSLAAGVGETQYFGPGTRLLVL.

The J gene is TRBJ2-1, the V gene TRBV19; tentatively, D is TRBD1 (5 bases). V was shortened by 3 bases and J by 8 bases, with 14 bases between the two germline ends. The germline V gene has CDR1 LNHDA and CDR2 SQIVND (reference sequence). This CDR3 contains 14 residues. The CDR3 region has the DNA TGTGCCAGTAGTATCAACAGACTCAGGGATGAGCAGTTCTTC. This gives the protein CASSINRLRDEQFF. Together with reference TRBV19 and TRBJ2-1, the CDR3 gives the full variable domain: DGGITQSPKYLFRKEGQNVTLSCEQNLNHDAMYWYRQDPGQGLRLIYYSQIVNDFQKGDIAEGYSVSREKKESFPLTVTSAQKNPTAFYLCASSINRLRDEQFFGPGTRLTVL.

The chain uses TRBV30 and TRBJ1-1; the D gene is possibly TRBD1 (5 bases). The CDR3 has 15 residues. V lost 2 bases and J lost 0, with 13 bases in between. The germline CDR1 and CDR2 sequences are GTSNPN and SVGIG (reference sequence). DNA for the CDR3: TGTGCCTGGAGTTCTTGGGGGGGGGTGAACACTGAAGCTTTCTTT. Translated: CAWSSWGGVNTEAFF.

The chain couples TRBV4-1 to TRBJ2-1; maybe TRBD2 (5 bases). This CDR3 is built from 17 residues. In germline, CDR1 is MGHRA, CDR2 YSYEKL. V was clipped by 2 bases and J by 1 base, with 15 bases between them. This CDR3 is CASSQRSAGQSYNEQFF. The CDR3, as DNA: TGCGCCAGCAGCCAACGGTCGGCGGGCCAATCCTACAATGAGCAGTTCTTC.

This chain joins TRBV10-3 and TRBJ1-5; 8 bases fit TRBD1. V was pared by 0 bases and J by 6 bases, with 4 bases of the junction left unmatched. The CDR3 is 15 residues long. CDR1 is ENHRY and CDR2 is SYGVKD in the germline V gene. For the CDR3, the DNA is TGTGCCATCAGTGAGTCTCAGGGGGCGGGTCAGCCCCAGCATTTT. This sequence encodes CAISESQGAGQPQHF.

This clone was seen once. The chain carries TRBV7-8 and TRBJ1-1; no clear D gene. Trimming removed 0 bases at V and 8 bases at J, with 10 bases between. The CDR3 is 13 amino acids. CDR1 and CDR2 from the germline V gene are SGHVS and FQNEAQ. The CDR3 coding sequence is TGTGCCAGCAGCTTAGCGCTCCGAGAAGAAGCTTTCTTT. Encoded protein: CASSLALREEAFF.

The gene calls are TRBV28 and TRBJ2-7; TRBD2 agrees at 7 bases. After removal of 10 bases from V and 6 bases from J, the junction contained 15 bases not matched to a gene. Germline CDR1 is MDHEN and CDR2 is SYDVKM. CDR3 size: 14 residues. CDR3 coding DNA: TGTGCCACTTCATCGGGGGGAGTAAGGTCCGAGCAGTACTTC. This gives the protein CATSSGGVRSEQYF. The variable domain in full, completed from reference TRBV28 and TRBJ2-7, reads DVKVTQSSRYLVKRTGEKVFLECVQDMDHENMFWYRQDPGLGLRLIYFSYDVKMKEKGDIPEGYSVSREKKERFSLILESASTNQTSMYLCATSSGGVRSEQYFGPGTRLTVT.

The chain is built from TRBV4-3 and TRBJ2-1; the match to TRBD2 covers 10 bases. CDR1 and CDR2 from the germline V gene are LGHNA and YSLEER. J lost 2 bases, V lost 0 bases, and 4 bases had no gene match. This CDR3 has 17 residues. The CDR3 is CASSQDVGLAAYNEQFF. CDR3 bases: TGCGCCAGCAGCCAAGACGTCGGACTAGCGGCCTACAATGAGCAGTTCTTC.

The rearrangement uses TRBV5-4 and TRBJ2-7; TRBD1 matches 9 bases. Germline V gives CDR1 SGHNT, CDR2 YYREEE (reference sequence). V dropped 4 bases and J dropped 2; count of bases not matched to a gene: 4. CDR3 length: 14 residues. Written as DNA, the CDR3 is TGTGCCAGCAGCATGGACAGGGGCCCCTACGAGCAGTACTTC. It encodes CASSMDRGPYEQYF.

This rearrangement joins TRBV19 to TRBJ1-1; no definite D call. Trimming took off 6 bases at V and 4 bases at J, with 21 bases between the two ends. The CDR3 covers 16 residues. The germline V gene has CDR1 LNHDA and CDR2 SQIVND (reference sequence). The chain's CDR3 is CASSSPARHRFTEAFF. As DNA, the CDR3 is TGTGCCAGTAGCAGCCCAGCAAGACATAGGTTCACTGAAGCTTTCTTT.

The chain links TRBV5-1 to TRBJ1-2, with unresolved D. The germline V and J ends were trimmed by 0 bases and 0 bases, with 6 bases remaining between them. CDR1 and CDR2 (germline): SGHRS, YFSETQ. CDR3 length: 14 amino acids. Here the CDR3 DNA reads TGCGCCAGCAGCTTGGAGCAACCTAACTATGGCTACACCTTC. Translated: CASSLEQPNYGYTF.

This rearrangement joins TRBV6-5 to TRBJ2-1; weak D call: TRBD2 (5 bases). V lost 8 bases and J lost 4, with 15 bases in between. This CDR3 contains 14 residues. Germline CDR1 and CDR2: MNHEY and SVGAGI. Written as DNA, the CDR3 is TGTGCCAGCGGAAGGGAGCTGGGGTACAATGAGCAGTTCTTC. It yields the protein CASGRELGYNEQFF.

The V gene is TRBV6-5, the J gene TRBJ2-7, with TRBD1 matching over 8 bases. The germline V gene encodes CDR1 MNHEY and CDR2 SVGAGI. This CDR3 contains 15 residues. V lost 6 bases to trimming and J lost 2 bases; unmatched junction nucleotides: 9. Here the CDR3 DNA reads TGTGCCAGCAGACGACAGGGGCCGTCTACCTACGAGCAGTACTTC. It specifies CASRRQGPSTYEQYF.

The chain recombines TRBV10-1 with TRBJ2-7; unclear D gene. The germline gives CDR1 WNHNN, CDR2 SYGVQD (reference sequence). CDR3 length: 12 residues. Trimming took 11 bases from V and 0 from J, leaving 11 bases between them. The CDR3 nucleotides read TGCGCCCGCCACCTAAGCTCCTACGAGCAGTACTTC. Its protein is CARHLSSYEQYF.

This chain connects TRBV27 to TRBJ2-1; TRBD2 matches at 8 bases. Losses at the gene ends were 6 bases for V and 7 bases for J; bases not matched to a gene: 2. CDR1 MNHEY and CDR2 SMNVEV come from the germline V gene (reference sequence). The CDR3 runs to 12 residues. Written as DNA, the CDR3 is TGTGCCAGCAGGGGGACTAGTAATGAGCAGTTCTTC. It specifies CASRGTSNEQFF.

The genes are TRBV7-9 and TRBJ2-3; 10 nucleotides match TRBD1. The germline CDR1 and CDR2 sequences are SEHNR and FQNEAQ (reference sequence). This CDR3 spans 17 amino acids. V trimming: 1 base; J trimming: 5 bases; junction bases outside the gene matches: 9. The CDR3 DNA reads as TGTGCCAGCAGCTTAGGTCTGTGGGGACAGGGGAAAGATACGCAGTATTTT. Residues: CASSLGLWGQGKDTQYF.